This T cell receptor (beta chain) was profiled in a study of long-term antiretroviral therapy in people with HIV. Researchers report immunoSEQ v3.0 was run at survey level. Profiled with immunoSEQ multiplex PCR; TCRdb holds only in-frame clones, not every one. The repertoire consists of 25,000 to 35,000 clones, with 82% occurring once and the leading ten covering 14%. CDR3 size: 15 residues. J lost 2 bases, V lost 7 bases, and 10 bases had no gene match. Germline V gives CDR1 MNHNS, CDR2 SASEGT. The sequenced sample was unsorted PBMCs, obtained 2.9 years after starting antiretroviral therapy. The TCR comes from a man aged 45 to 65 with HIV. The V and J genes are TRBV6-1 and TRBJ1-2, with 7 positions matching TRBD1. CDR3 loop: CASINTQGGNYGYTF. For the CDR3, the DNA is TGTGCCAGCATAAACACGCAGGGGGGAAACTATGGCTACACCTTC.